This passage covers 3 T cell receptor beta chains from one sample sequenced in a study of identical twins' blood T cells. TCRdb called the 5' RACE reads again in MiXCR, with one record for every CDR3 protein. The sample carries 350,000 to 400,000 distinct CDR3 sequences, approximately 30% recorded once. The specimen sequenced was PBMCs. The origin of the receptors is a woman aged 18 to 55 in good health.

This clonotype was seen many times. This chain joins TRBV2 and TRBJ2-6; D unresolved. CDR1 is SNHLY, CDR2 FYNNEI, per germline. Trimming pared 9 bases from V and 0 bases from J, leaving 9 bases between. This CDR3 has 14 amino acids. The CDR3 here is CASHSYSGANVLTF. As DNA, the CDR3 is TGTGCCAGTCACAGCTACTCTGGGGCCAACGTCCTGACTTTC. Looking up the rest from reference TRBV2 and TRBJ2-6 gives the full variable domain: EPEVTQTPSHQVTQMGQEVILRCVPISNHLYFYWYRQILGQKVEFLVSFYNNEISEKSEIFDDQFSVERPDGSNFTLKIRSTKLEDSAMYFCASHSYSGANVLTFGAGSRLTVL.

A note on this clonotype: A read error may be the cause here, since a much bigger clone is one base away. The chain recombines TRBV10-3 with TRBJ1-1, with D possibly matching TRBD1 (6 bases). Trimming shortened V by 4 bases and J by 3 bases, and 12 bases separated the two germline ends. This CDR3 has 14 amino acids. The germline CDR1 and CDR2 sequences are ENHRY and SYGVKD. CDR3 in DNA: TGTGCCATCAGTGGTCCGGGGGCGGACACTGAAGCTTTCTTT. Translation: CAISGPGADTEAFF.

The J gene is TRBJ2-2, the V gene TRBV19; D remains unclear. Looked up from germline, CDR1 is LNHDA and CDR2 is SQIVND (reference sequence). Deletions cut 3 bases from V and 0 bases from J, with 8 bases between. The CDR3 covers 15 residues. In nucleotides, the CDR3 is TGTGCCAGTAGTATTTGGGGATCGAACACCGGGGAGCTGTTTTTT. As protein: CASSIWGSNTGELFF.